The 17 T cell receptor beta chains below were found in one sample sequenced in a study of OX40 agonist ivuxolimab in advanced cancers. The method was immunoSEQ multiplex PCR; TCRdb's version includes in-frame clones alone and lacks a portion of them. The sample comprises about 77,000 clones, around 85% of which are singletons, and less than 2.5% rests with the top ten. The sequences come from CD4+ or CD8+ T cells sorted from blood, collected in a trial of the OX40 agonist ivuxolimab. The receptor set was obtained from an adult with an advanced solid tumor such as melanoma, head and neck, liver or kidney cancer.

Details on this clone: Within the sample, other DNA sequences also encode this same CDR3. The chain uses TRBV27 and TRBJ1-6, with D unclear. There are 13 residues in the CDR3. The germline gives CDR1 MNHEY, CDR2 SMNVEV (reference sequence). Trimming left V 6 bases short and J 4 bases short, with 7 bases between. In DNA, the CDR3 is TGTGCCAGCAGAGGGTCTTATAATTCACCCCTCCACTTT. Translation: CASRGSYNSPLHF.

The V call is TRBV28, the J call TRBJ1-5, with D possibly matching TRBD1 (6 bases). V was trimmed by 2 bases and J by 4 bases, leaving 12 bases between them. Germline V lookup: CDR1 MDHEN, CDR2 SYDVKM. CDR3 length equals 15 residues. The CDR3 spells CASSLPTGRNQPQHF. The DNA for the CDR3 is TGTGCCAGCAGTTTACCTACAGGGAGGAATCAGCCCCAGCATTTT.

This clone was observed a handful of times. The J gene is TRBJ1-1, the V gene TRBV2; D not resolved. The CDR3 runs 12 residues. Germline CDR1 SNHLY, CDR2 FYNNEI. Trimming cost V 8 bases and J 5 bases, with 12 bases left between them. The CDR3 coding sequence is TGTGCCAGCGGTGGGGAACTGACTGAAGCTTTCTTT. Protein product: CASGGELTEAFF.

This clone showed up just a few times. This CDR3 is CASSSREAGYTF. For the CDR3, the DNA is TGTGCCAGCAGCTCCCGGGAAGCTGGCTACACCTTC. J is TRBJ1-2 and V is TRBV7-2; D remains ambiguous. The CDR3 covers 12 residues. V lost 4 bases to trimming and J lost 7 bases, with 10 bases between them. CDR1 and CDR2 (germline): SGHTA, FQGNSA.

The chain employs TRBV28 and TRBJ1-5; tentatively, D is TRBD1 (5 bases). Germline V gives CDR1 MDHEN, CDR2 SYDVKM. There are 13 residues in the CDR3. Trimming left V 7 bases short and J 1 base short, with 8 bases between. The CDR3 sequence is CASIGDSNQPQHF. The CDR3 DNA follows: TGTGCCAGCATCGGGGACAGCAATCAGCCCCAGCATTTT.

CDR3 sequence (DNA): TGTGCCAGCAGCTCTGGGGCTAGCGGGATCACAGATACGCAGTATTTT. It codes for CASSSGASGITDTQYF. The V call is TRBV11-2, the J call TRBJ2-3; 9 bases map to TRBD2. With 4 bases clipped from V and 2 bases from J, the junction kept 7 bases outside the gene matches. Germline-derived CDR1 and CDR2 are SGHAT and FQNNGV. This CDR3 is built from 16 residues.

The chain combines TRBV6-1 with TRBJ1-2; 7 bases fit TRBD1. The V segment lost 4 bases and the J segment 4 bases; nucleotides outside the gene matches: 0. CDR1 is MNHNS and CDR2 is SASEGT in the germline V gene. This CDR3 contains 12 residues. CDR3 protein: CASSAGGYGYTF. Here the CDR3 DNA reads TGTGCCAGCAGTGCAGGGGGCTATGGCTACACCTTC.

V usage is TRBV2 and J usage is TRBJ2-2; weak D call: TRBD1 (6 bases). V gave up 6 bases and J gave up 7 bases, with 18 bases separating them. Germline lookup yields CDR1 SNHLY and CDR2 FYNNEI. The CDR3 consists of 15 residues. The CDR3, as DNA: TGTGCCAGCAGGTCATCTACAGGGTCGGTCGGGGAGCTGTTTTTT. Translated, it gives CASRSSTGSVGELFF.

The J gene is TRBJ2-4, the V gene TRBV28, with 9 positions matching TRBD1. Losses at the gene ends were 5 bases for V and 3 bases for J; bases not matched to a gene: 11. Germline CDR1 reads MDHEN; CDR2 reads SYDVKM. This CDR3 region has 17 residues. Here the CDR3 DNA reads TGTGCCAGCAGTGCCGGGACAGGGCGTTTTAACAAAAACATTCAGTACTTC. Translated: CASSAGTGRFNKNIQYF.

The chain joins TRBV27 to TRBJ2-7; D is possibly TRBD1 (6 bases). Per the germline V gene, CDR1 is MNHEY and CDR2 is SMNVEV (reference sequence). The CDR3 has 13 amino acids. V lost 2 bases and J lost 5, with 10 bases in between. The DNA of the CDR3 is TGTGCCAGCAGTTTAAGGGGGACGCACGAGCAGTACTTC. It encodes CASSLRGTHEQYF.

The V gene is TRBV6-5, the J gene TRBJ2-4, with a tentative D call TRBD1 (5 bases). The germline V and J ends were trimmed by 6 bases and 0 bases, with 9 bases remaining between them. Germline values: CDR1 MNHEY, CDR2 SVGAGI. The CDR3 spans 14 residues. CDR3 DNA: TGTGCCAGCAGGGCAGGGCCAGCCAAAAACATTCAGTACTTC. This sequence encodes CASRAGPAKNIQYF.

This clone was observed a single time. This sequence joins TRBV2 and TRBJ2-1; maybe TRBD1 (5 bases). The CDR3 consists of 12 residues. Germline assignment: CDR1 SNHLY and CDR2 FYNNEI. The V gene lost 7 bases and the J gene lost 9 bases, with 13 bases spanning the gap. As DNA, the CDR3 is TGTGCCAGCACCCCGACAGCGCGTGAGCAGTTCTTC. This sequence encodes CASTPTAREQFF.

This clone was observed once. The V call is TRBV5-1, the J call TRBJ1-6, with TRBD1 identical over 8 bases. Germline V gene data show CDR1 as SGHRS and CDR2 as YFSETQ. V lost 4 bases to trimming and J lost 6 bases; unmatched junction nucleotides: 3. The CDR3 consists of 14 residues. CDR3 in amino acids: CASSPGQVNSPLHF. The DNA for the CDR3 is TGCGCCAGCAGCCCGGGACAGGTTAATTCACCCCTCCACTTT.

This clone was seen many times. The chain uses TRBV6-5 and TRBJ1-3, with D unclear. V gave up 5 bases and J gave up 6 bases, with 11 bases separating them. This CDR3 has 13 residues. Per germline, CDR1 MNHEY and CDR2 SVGAGI. Written as DNA, the CDR3 is TGTGCCAGCAGTCCTACCTTGCAAAACACCATATATTTT. Encoded protein: CASSPTLQNTIYF.

This chain links TRBV27 with TRBJ2-7; D remains unclear. Looked up from germline, CDR1 is MNHEY and CDR2 is SMNVEV (reference sequence). This CDR3 region has 17 residues. Trimming pared 0 bases from V and 3 bases from J, leaving 18 bases between. CDR3 residues: CASSLSRRVRGIYEQYF. Written as DNA, the CDR3 is TGTGCCAGCAGTTTATCGCGACGGGTGAGAGGAATCTACGAGCAGTACTTC.

This clone showed up just a few times. CDR3 loop: CSVEEGASRGGQYF. The CDR3 DNA reads as TGCAGCGTTGAAGAAGGCGCTAGCAGGGGGGGGCAGTACTTC. This chain connects TRBV29-1 to TRBJ2-7; D possibly uses TRBD1 or TRBD2 (7 bases each). The CDR3 runs 14 residues. The V end was cut by 0 bases, the J end by 9 bases, with 18 bases between. CDR1 is SQVTM and CDR2 is ANQGSEA in the germline V gene.

The chain carries TRBV19 and TRBJ1-2; no firm D call. Germline V CDR1 and CDR2: LNHDA, SQIVND (reference sequence). CDR3 size: 15 residues. V lost 1 base and J lost 2, with 11 bases in between. As DNA, the CDR3 is TGTGCCAGTAGTATAGCCCCAGGAGGGAACTATGGCTACACCTTC. Its translation: CASSIAPGGNYGYTF. Based on the CDR3 plus reference TRBV19 and TRBJ1-2, the full variable domain is DGGITQSPKYLFRKEGQNVTLSCEQNLNHDAMYWYRQDPGQGLRLIYYSQIVNDFQKGDIAEGYSVSREKKESFPLTVTSAQKNPTAFYLCASSIAPGGNYGYTFGSGTRLTVV.